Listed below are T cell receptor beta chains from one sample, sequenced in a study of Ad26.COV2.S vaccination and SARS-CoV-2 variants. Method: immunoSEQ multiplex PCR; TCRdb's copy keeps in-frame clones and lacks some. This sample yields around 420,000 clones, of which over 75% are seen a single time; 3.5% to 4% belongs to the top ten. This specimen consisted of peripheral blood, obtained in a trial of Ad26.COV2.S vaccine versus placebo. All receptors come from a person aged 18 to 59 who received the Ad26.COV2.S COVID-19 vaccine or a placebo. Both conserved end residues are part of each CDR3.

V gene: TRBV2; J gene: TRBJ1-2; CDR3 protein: CASSDGQNYGYTF
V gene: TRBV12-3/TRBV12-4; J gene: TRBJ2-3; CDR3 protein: CASSSFPDTQYF
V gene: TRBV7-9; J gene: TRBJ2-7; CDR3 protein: CASSSPPAGEQYF
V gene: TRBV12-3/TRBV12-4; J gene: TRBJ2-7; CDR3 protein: CASSRDSTYEQYF
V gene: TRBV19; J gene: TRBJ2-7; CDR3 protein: CASSVMDRGHEQYF
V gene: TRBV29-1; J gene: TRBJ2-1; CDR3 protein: CSVWGSAGDNEQFF
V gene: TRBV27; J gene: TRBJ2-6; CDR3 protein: CASSLKGSSGANVLTF
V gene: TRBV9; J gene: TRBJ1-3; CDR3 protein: CASSIDSYSGNTIYF
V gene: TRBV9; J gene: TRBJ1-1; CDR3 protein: CASSPRQGASTEAFF
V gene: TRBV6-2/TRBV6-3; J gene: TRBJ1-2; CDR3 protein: CASSVDRGLLGYGYTF
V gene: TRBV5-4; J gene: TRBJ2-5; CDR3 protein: CASSAQGGLAEETQYF
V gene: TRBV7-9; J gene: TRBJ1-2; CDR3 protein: CASSRPTGYTNYGYTF
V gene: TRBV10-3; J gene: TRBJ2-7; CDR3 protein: CATTGISGYEQYF
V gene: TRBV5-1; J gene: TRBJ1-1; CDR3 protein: CASSLGEGLTEAFF
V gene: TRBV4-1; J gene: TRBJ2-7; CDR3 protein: CASSQVEVGSYEQYF
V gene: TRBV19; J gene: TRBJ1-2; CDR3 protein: CASSTSGTRYGYTF